These 19 T cell receptor beta chains share one sample of origin, sequenced in a study of T-cell reconstitution after alpha-beta-depleted transplantation in children. Unique molecular identifiers were used in preparing the TCRbeta library. TCRdb passed the PCR reads through MiXCR, listing each CDR3 protein once. The sample has about 500,000 distinct CDR3 sequences, about 30% seen once; the top ten hold 2% to 2.5%. Sample: PBMCs from the stem cell graft donor, taken from the stem cell graft. The receptors here all came from a human donor who donated a stem cell graft to a child with aplastic anemia.

The chain employs TRBV5-1 and TRBJ2-7; 10 nucleotides match TRBD1. J gave up 3 bases and V 4 bases, and 7 bases lay outside the gene matches. CDR1 is SGHRS and CDR2 is YFSETQ in the germline V gene. The CDR3 covers 15 residues. In DNA form, the CDR3 reads TGCGCCAGCAGCGACCGGGACAGGGGCCTCTACGAGCAGTACGTC. Its translation: CASSDRDRGLYEQYV.

Regarding this clonotype: An end of the junction differs from the germline gene, which may be a read error. The chain combines TRBV18 with TRBJ1-1, with D hard to call. Germline CDR1 is KGHSH and CDR2 is LQKENI. The CDR3 extends over 14 amino acids. CDR3 loop: CVSSPERLRTEAFF. CDR3 nucleotide sequence: TGTGTCAGCTCACCGGAGCGGCTACGGACTGAAGCTTTCTTT.

The rearrangement joins TRBV5-1 to TRBJ1-1; D uncertain. V was shortened by 4 bases and J by 3 bases, with 10 bases between the two germline ends. The CDR3 is 13 amino acids. Germline V CDR1 and CDR2: SGHRS, YFSETQ. CDR3 DNA: TGCGCCAGCAGCCCGACTAAAGACACTGAAGCTTTCTTT. It yields the protein CASSPTKDTEAFF.

The CDR3 sequence: CASSPDDEKLFF. The CDR3 bases are TGCGCCAGCAGCCCAGATGATGAAAAACTGTTTTTT. This chain joins TRBV5-1 and TRBJ1-4; D uncertain. The CDR3 is 12 amino acids. V was shortened by 4 bases and J by 6 bases, with 7 bases between the two germline ends. The germline V gene has CDR1 SGHRS and CDR2 YFSETQ.

The chain uses TRBV18 and TRBJ2-3, with 7 nucleotides matching TRBD2. Trimming took 2 bases from V and 1 from J; bases not matched to a gene: 15. The germline gives CDR1 KGHSH, CDR2 LQKENI. The CDR3 spans 19 residues. CDR3 coding DNA: TGTGCCAGCTCACCAGACAGCTACGGGACTACACTCCGCACAGATACGCAGTATTTT. It codes for CASSPDSYGTTLRTDTQYF.

This clonotype was recorded a few times. This sequence joins TRBV18 and TRBJ2-1; the D call may be TRBD1 or TRBD2 (5 bases each). Trimming removed 1 base at V and 9 bases at J, with 19 bases between. Looked up from germline, CDR1 is KGHSH and CDR2 is LQKENI. The CDR3 has 16 amino acids. The CDR3 loop is CASSPREGPGSGEQFF. As DNA, the CDR3 is TGTGCCAGCTCACCACGCGAGGGGCCTGGCTCTGGTGAGCAGTTCTTC.

This clonotype was counted between two and nine times. The chain carries TRBV5-5 and TRBJ1-1, with a possible D match to TRBD1 (5 bases). The V gene lost 4 bases and the J gene lost 3 bases, with 13 bases spanning the gap. The germline CDR1 and CDR2 sequences are SGHKS and YYEKEE (reference sequence). The CDR3 runs 14 residues. The CDR3 spells CASSPWGRYTEAFF. CDR3 in DNA: TGTGCCAGCAGCCCCTGGGGACGATACACTGAAGCTTTCTTT. Together with reference TRBV5-5 and TRBJ1-1, the CDR3 gives the full variable domain: DAGVTQSPTHLIKTRGQQVTLRCSPISGHKSVSWYQQVLGQGPQFIFQYYEKEERGRGNFPDRFSARQFPNYSSELNVNALLLGDSALYLCASSPWGRYTEAFFGQGTRLTVV.

The chain joins TRBV6-4 to TRBJ2-3, with D possibly matching TRBD1 (6 bases). The CDR3 is 13 residues long. In germline, CDR1 is MRHNA, CDR2 SNTAGT. The V and J ends lost 2 bases and 6 bases respectively, with 9 bases between them. The CDR3 coding sequence is TGTGCCAGCAGTGACGAAAGGGGGGATACGCAGTATTTT. Amino acids: CASSDERGDTQYF.

The CDR3 region is CASRPGGSRNQFF. CDR3 nucleotide sequence: TGTGCCAGCAGGCCTGGCGGGAGTAGGAATCAGTTCTTC. The rearrangement uses TRBV6-1 and TRBJ2-1, with TRBD2 matching over 7 bases. V was pared by 6 bases and J by 13 bases, with 12 bases of the junction left unmatched. The CDR3 is made up of 13 amino acids. Germline CDR1 is MNHNS and CDR2 is SASEGT.

The chain carries TRBV9 and TRBJ2-1; D is perhaps TRBD2 (6 bases). CDR3 length equals 15 residues. Germline-derived CDR1 and CDR2 are SGDLS and YYNGEE. V lost 4 bases to trimming and J lost 9 bases, with 20 bases between them. CDR3 sequence (DNA): TGTGCCAGCAGCCCTACCGGGGGTGCCAGGACTGAGCAGTTCTTC. It encodes CASSPTGGARTEQFF.

The chain recombines TRBV25-1 with TRBJ1-2, with D tentatively TRBD1 (6 bases). The CDR3 covers 13 residues. Germline loops: CDR1 MGHDK, CDR2 SYGVNS. Trimming cost V 2 bases and J 6 bases, with 10 bases left between them. CDR3: CASSEAGEDGYTF. The CDR3 DNA sequence: TGTGCCAGCAGTGAAGCAGGGGAGGATGGCTACACCTTC.

The chain is built from TRBV9 and TRBJ2-1; D unclear. V dropped 0 bases and J dropped 6 bases, with 10 bases sitting between them. Germline values: CDR1 SGDLS, CDR2 YYNGEE. The CDR3 contains 14 residues. CDR3 sequence reads: CASSVGTSPNEQFF. In DNA form, the CDR3 reads TGTGCCAGCAGCGTAGGGACCTCCCCCAATGAGCAGTTCTTC.

This clonotype was recorded many times. This chain connects TRBV29-1 to TRBJ1-1; perhaps TRBD1 as D (5 bases). Trimming took off 4 bases at V and 0 bases at J, with 6 bases between the two ends. CDR1 and CDR2 (germline): SQVTM, ANQGSEA. The CDR3 is 12 residues long. DNA for the CDR3: TGCAGCGTTGGCAGGGTGAACACTGAAGCTTTCTTT. Amino acid sequence: CSVGRVNTEAFF.

The chain joins TRBV18 to TRBJ2-7, with 7 positions matching TRBD1. The CDR3 length is 13 residues. Germline lookup yields CDR1 KGHSH and CDR2 LQKENI. V shed 4 bases and J 8 bases; nucleotides not matched to a gene: 8. CDR3 sequence (DNA): TGTGCCAGCTCACTCAGACAGGGAGACCAGCAGTACGTC. Protein product: CASSLRQGDQQYV.

This clonotype showed up just a few times. The rearrangement uses TRBV6-5 and TRBJ2-3; TRBD2 is a possible D gene (5 bases). Trimming removed 0 bases from V and 4 bases from J, with 11 bases in between. This CDR3 is built from 15 residues. CDR1 is MNHEY, CDR2 SVGAGI, per germline. CDR3 in amino acids: CASSYSRAYADTQYF. The CDR3 nucleotides read TGTGCCAGCAGTTACTCGCGGGCGTACGCAGATACGCAGTATTTT.

This clonotype was counted between two and nine times. The rearrangement joins TRBV5-1 to TRBJ2-1; D is unresolved. Germline V CDR1 and CDR2: SGHRS, YFSETQ. Trimming took off 2 bases at V and 10 bases at J, with 7 bases between the two ends. CDR3 length: 11 amino acids. CDR3 loop: CASSLTVEQFF. CDR3 nucleotides: TGCGCCAGCAGCTTAACAGTAGAGCAGTTCTTC. The full variable domain, in which reference TRBV5-1 and TRBJ2-1 provide the parts outside the CDR3, is KAGVTQTPRYLIKTRGQQVTLSCSPISGHRSVSWYQQTPGQGLQFLFEYFSETQRNKGNFPGRFSGRQFSNSRSEMNVSTLELGDSALYLCASSLTVEQFFGPGTRLTVL.

The chain joins TRBV12-3 or TRBV12-4 to TRBJ2-6; D is unresolved. Trimming took off 5 bases at V and 4 bases at J, with 15 bases between the two ends. The CDR3 consists of 16 residues. CDR3 amino acids: CASSALIGSGANVLTF. In nucleotides, the CDR3 is TGTGCCAGCAGTGCCCTTATTGGGTCGGGGGCCAACGTCCTGACTTTC.

J is TRBJ1-1 and V is TRBV7-9; no reliable D call. Trimming shortened V by 5 bases and J by 7 bases, and 17 bases separated the two germline ends. CDR1 is SEHNR and CDR2 is FQNEAQ in the germline V gene (reference sequence). The CDR3 runs 14 residues. The CDR3 loop is CASSNSPDLREAFF. The CDR3 coding sequence is TGTGCCAGCAGCAACAGTCCAGACCTGCGTGAAGCTTTCTTT.

The chain is built from TRBV7-9 and TRBJ2-7; no definite D call. This CDR3 spans 13 amino acids. Germline V gives CDR1 SEHNR, CDR2 FQNEAQ (reference sequence). The V end was cut by 5 bases, the J end by 5 bases, with 13 bases between. CDR3 DNA: TGTGCCAGCAGCGGAGACCCGCGCCACGAGCAGTACGTC. Residues: CASSGDPRHEQYV.